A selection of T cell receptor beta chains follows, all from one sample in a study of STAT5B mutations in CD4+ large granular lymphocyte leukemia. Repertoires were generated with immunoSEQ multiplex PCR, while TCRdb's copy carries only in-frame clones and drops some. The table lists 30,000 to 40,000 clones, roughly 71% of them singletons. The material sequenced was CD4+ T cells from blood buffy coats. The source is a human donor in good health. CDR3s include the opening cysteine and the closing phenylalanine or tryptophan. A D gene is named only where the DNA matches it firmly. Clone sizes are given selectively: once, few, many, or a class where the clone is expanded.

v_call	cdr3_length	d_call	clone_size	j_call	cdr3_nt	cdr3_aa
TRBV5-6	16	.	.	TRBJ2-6	TGTGCCAGCAACCCGATCCCCCAGGCTGGGGCCAACGTCCTGACTTTC	CASNPIPQAGANVLTF
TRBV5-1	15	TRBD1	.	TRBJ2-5	TGCGCCAGCAGTTACAGGGGTGCTGGGCAAGAGACCCAGTACTTC	CASSYRGAGQETQYF
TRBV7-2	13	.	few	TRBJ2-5	TGTGCCAGCAGACTGGACTATCAAGAGACCCAGTACTTC	CASRLDYQETQYF
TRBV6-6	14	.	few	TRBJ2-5	TGTGCCAGCAGTTACGGACACCTCGGGGAGACCCAGTACTTC	CASSYGHLGETQYF
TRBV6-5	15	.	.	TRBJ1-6	TGTGCCAGCAGTTACGGTGGGGGGCTCGGTTCACCCCTCCACTTT	CASSYGGGLGSPLHF
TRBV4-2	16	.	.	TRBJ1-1	TGTGCCAGCAGCCAAGAAGCGGCACGGCTGAACACTGAAGCTTTCTTT	CASSQEAARLNTEAFF
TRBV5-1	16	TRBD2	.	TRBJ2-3	TGCGCCAGCAGCAATTCAAGACTAGCGGGGACAGATACGCAGTATTTT	CASSNSRLAGTDTQYF
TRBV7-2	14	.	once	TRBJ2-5	TGTGCCAGCAGCTTCATGGCAGGGCAAGAGACCCAGTACTTC	CASSFMAGQETQYF
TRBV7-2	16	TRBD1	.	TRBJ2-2	TGTGCCAGCAGCCCCCCCAACAGGGGTAACACCGGGGAGCTGTTTTTT	CASSPPNRGNTGELFF
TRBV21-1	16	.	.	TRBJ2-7	TGTGCCAGCAGCAAAGATAGGGCGGATCCTCCAGGGGAGCAGTACTTC	CASSKDRADPPGEQYF
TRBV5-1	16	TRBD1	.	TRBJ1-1	TGCGCCAGCAGCGCGGATTCAGGGACAGCGAACACTGAAGCTTTCTTT	CASSADSGTANTEAFF
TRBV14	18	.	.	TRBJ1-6	TGTGCCAGCAGCCACCTGAGACAGATCGGCGGGTCTAATTCACCCCTCCACTTT	CASSHLRQIGGSNSPLHF
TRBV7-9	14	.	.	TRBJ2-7	TGTGCCAGCAGCTTATCCGGACAGCTTTACGAGCAGTACTTC	CASSLSGQLYEQYF
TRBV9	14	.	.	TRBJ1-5	TGTGCCAGCAGCGTAAGCGGTACCAATCAGCCCCAGCATTTT	CASSVSGTNQPQHF
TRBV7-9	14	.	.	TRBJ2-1	TGTGCCAGCGAGAGGCAGCACTTATACAATGAGCAGTTCTTC	CASERQHLYNEQFF
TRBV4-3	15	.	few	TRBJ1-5	TGCGCCAGCAGCCAAGATATTAACAGCAATCAGCCCCAGCATTTT	CASSQDINSNQPQHF
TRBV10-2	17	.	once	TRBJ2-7	TGCGCCAGCAGTGAGATCGTCAACGCGGGGAATATCTACGAGCAGTACTTC	CASSEIVNAGNIYEQYF
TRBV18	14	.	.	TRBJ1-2	TGTGCCAGCTCCCTCCAGAGTGGGGCCGGGGGCTACACCTTC	CASSLQSGAGGYTF
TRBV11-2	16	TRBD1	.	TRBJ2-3	TGTGCCAGCAGCTCTAGGGACAGGGGGAAAGGAGATACGCAGTATTTT	CASSSRDRGKGDTQYF
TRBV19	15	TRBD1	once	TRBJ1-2	TGTGCCAGTAGCCGCCGGGACAGGGGATACTATGGCTACACCTTC	CASSRRDRGYYGYTF
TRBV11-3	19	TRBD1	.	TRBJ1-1	TGTGCCAGCGGATCGACAGGGCTACCGCATGGGGACATGAACACTGAAGCTTTCTTT	CASGSTGLPHGDMNTEAFF
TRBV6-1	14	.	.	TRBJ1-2	TGTGCCAGCACTCTACGGGGGGGGAACTATGGCTACACCTTC	CASTLRGGNYGYTF
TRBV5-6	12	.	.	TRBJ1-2	TGTGCCAGCAGACGAGGCGGGTTCGACTACACCTTC	CASRRGGFDYTF
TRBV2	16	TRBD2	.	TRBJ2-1	TGTGCCAGCAGTGAGAACAGCGGGGGCCTTCGGAGTGAGCAGTTCTTC	CASSENSGGLRSEQFF
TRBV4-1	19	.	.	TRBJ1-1	TGCGCCAGCAGCCCCCTCGGAGAGGGAAGGTACGGACGGAACGCTGAAGCTTTCTTT	CASSPLGEGRYGRNAEAFF
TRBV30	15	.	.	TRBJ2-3	TGTGCCTGGAGTTTATTGGGGGCCGTCGCAGATACGCAGTATTTT	CAWSLLGAVADTQYF
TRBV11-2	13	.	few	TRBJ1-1	TGTGCCAGCAGCTTATTTTTGAACACTGAAGCTTTCTTT	CASSLFLNTEAFF
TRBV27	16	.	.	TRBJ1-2	TGTGCCAGCAGTCCTAATGGGGGGGATTCTAACTATGGCTACACCTTC	CASSPNGGDSNYGYTF
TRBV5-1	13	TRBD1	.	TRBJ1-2	TGCGCCAGCAGCCAGGGACAGAACTATGGCTACACCTTC	CASSQGQNYGYTF
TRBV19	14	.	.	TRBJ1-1	TGTGCCAGTAGGGACCACCATTCGGGCACTGAAGCTTTCTTT	CASRDHHSGTEAFF
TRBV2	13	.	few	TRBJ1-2	TGTGCCAGCAGCAAGGACGGTAACTATGGCTACACCTTC	CASSKDGNYGYTF
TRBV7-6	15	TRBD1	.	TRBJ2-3	TGTGCCAGCAGCCCCGGGACAGGGGGGTTAGATACGCAGTATTTT	CASSPGTGGLDTQYF
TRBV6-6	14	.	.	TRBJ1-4	TGTGCCAGCAGTCGGGGGTCAGATAATGAAAAACTGTTTTTT	CASSRGSDNEKLFF
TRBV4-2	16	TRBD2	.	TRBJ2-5	TGTGCCAGCAGCCCTCTCGGGACTAGCGATCGAGAGACCCAGTACTTC	CASSPLGTSDRETQYF
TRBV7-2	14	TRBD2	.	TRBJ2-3	TGTGCCAGCAGGATCGGGGGGGGCACAAATACGCAGTATTTT	CASRIGGGTNTQYF
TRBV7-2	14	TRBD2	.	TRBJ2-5	TGTGCCAGCAGCTACGGCGGGGGGCTGGAGACCCAGTACTTC	CASSYGGGLETQYF
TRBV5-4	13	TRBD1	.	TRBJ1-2	TGTGCCAGCAGCTTTGACAGGGCGGGAGGCTACACCTTC	CASSFDRAGGYTF